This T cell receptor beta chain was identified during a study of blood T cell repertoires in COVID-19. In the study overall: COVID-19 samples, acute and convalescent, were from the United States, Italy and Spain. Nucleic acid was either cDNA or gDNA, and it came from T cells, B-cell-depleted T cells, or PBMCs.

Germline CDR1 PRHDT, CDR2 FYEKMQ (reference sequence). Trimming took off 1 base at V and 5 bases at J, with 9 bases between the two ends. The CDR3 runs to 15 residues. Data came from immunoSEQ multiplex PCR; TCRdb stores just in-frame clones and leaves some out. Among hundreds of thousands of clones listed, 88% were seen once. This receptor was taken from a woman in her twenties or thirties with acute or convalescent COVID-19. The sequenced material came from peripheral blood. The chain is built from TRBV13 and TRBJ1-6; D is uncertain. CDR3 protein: CASSLVGANNSPLHF. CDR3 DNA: TGTGCCAGCAGCTTAGTAGGAGCGAATAATTCACCCCTCCACTTT.